This TCR beta chain appears in the sequencing data of a study of T cell responses to AZD1222 COVID-19 vaccine (TCRdb year 2021). Regarding the research as a whole: AZD1222 recipients whose second dose came at about 4 weeks and those whose second dose came at about 12 weeks were combined into one group, since spike-specific TCR depth and breadth did not differ between the two schedules. Trial participants were enrolled into age subgroups of 18-55, 56-69 and 70-plus years, which contained approximately 150, 28 and 58 TCR-sequenced participants, respectively. TCR sequencing was performed for about 250 trial participants, of whom some 200 were given two doses of AZD1222 and approximately 25 were given two doses of MenACWY control vaccine. Broad study findings and their caveats: CD4 TCRs associated with the vaccine covered the entire spike protein, and the dominant responses were in regions 160-218 and 743-854. Reportedly, close to half of the unique spike-specific TCRs recognized epitopes lying outside the regions that are mutated in the B.1.351 and B.1.1.7 variants. Conclusions about previously exposed vaccinees were limited because only a handful of AZD1222 recipients were SARS-CoV-2 seropositive at baseline. Participants were mostly white British and included more females than males, and it was suggested by the authors that clonal diversity may have been underestimated. In the small 56-69-year group, the increase in depth fell short of significance, most likely because of low power. After two AZD1222 doses, both the breadth and the depth of spike-specific TCRs were significantly higher than at day 0 and than in MenACWY recipients. No day 14 peak-response samples were available, so repertoires were characterized only after the peak T cell response.

This sample's time point label indicates: baseline before first vaccination. Samples from vaccinated people were obtained from the UK trials COV001 and COV002, which included a single-blind randomized controlled phase 2/3 trial of AZD1222 (ChAdOx1 nCoV-19) in healthy adults. For TCRbeta chain sequencing, PBMC samples from trial participants were taken at day 0 and at day 28 after the second dose. The CDR3 regions of human TCRbeta chains were analyzed by immunosequencing. The authors processed their data as follows. Repertoire TCRs were checked for matches against a reference library of SARS-CoV-2-specific TCRs that had been generated using the MIRA antigen-specificity platform. Breadth meant the fraction of unique TCRs that were SARS-CoV-2-associated, whereas depth meant the fraction of total T cells that were SARS-CoV-2-associated. Using the MIRA data, each spike-specific TCR was mapped to the spike region that the TCR reacts to and placed in a CD4 or CD8 class. Log10-transformed breadth and depth values were compared by one-way ANOVA with Sidak's multiple comparisons tests. TCRdb obtained this table from immuneACCESS and retained in-frame rearrangements with V and J assigned. These tables miss some clones; where compared with another copy, unresolved V genes account for less than half of the shortfall, and the remainder is unexplained. V and J calls and clone size are as listed in that table; D and trimming were resolved from the DNA. The sample includes around 77,000 clones, with around 86% observed a single time. The top ten hold about 2.5% of the sample.

On this clone itself: What antigen it recognizes has not been identified. No much larger clone is present one base from it, and per-base qualities are unavailable.

The CDR3 sequence holds 14 residues, the cysteine and phenylalanine included. Only the CDR3 portion is preserved as DNA: 42 bases, with reading frame beginning at the first base. The junction carries 7 bases between V and J, which are trimmed by 1 base and 1 base respectively. CDR1 and CDR2 are read off the germline V gene as SGHDN and FVKESK. The TCR comes from an adult in good health. The V gene is TRBV14 and the J gene is TRBJ1-1; the D gene remains uncertain. The sample consisted of peripheral blood, taken on day 0 of AZD1222 vaccination. At the DNA level, the sequence is TGTGCCAGCAGCCAAGCCGTTACGAACACTGAAGCTTTCTTT. This yields the protein CASSQAVTNTEAFF.